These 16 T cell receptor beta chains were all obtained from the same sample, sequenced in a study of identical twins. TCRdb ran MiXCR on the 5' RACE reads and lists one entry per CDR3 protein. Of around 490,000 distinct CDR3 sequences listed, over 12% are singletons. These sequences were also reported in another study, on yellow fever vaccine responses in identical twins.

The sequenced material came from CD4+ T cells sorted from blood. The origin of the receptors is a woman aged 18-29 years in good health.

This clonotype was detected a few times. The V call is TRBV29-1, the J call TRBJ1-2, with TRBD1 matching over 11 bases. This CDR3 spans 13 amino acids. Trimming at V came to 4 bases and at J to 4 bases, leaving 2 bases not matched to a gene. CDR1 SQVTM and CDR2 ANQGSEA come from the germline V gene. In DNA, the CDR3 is TGCAGCGTTGGGGACAGGGGGGGCTATGGCTACACCTTC. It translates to CSVGDRGGYGYTF.

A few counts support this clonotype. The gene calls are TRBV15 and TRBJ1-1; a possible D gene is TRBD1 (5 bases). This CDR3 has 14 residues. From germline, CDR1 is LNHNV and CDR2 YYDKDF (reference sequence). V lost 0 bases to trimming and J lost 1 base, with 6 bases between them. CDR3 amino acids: CATSRDGGNTEAFF. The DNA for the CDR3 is TGTGCCACCAGCAGAGATGGGGGGAACACTGAAGCTTTCTTT.

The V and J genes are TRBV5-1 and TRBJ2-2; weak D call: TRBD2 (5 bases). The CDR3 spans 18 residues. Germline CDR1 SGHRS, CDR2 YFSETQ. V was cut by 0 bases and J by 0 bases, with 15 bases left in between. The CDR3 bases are TGCGCCAGCAGCTTGGCGAGGGAGCGTGAGCCGAACACCGGGGAGCTGTTTTTT. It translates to CASSLAREREPNTGELFF.

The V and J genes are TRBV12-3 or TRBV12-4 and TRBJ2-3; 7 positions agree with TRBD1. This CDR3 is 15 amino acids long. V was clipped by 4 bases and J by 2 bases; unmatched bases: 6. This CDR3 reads CASSSPGQITDTQYF. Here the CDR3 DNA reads TGTGCCAGCAGTTCACCGGGACAGATCACAGATACGCAGTATTTT.

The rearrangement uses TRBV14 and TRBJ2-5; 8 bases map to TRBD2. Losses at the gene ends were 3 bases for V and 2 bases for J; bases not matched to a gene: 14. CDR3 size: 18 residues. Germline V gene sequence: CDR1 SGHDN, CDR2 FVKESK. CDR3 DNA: TGTGCCAGCAGCCACACCCCTTCGCCGGGGGGGAAACAAGAGACCCAGTACTTC. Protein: CASSHTPSPGGKQETQYF. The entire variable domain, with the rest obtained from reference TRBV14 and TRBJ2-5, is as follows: EAGVTQFPSHSVIEKGQTVTLRCDPISGHDNLYWYRRVMGKEIKFLLHFVKESKQDESGMPNNRFLAERTGGTYSTLKVQPAELEDSGVYFCASSHTPSPGGKQETQYFGPGTRLLVL.

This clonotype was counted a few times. Here the CDR3 reads CATSNWAEGADEQFF. The CDR3 nucleotides read TGTGCCACCAGCAACTGGGCGGAGGGGGCGGATGAGCAGTTCTTC. This chain joins TRBV15 and TRBJ2-1, with a tentative D call TRBD1 (7 bases). CDR3 length: 15 amino acids. Trimming cost V 4 bases and J 8 bases, with 18 bases left between them. Germline-derived CDR1 and CDR2 are LNHNV and YYDKDF (reference sequence). The variable domain in full, with the rest retrieved from reference TRBV15 and TRBJ2-1, is DAMVIQNPRYQVTQFGKPVTLSCSQTLNHNVMYWYQQKSSQAPKLLFHYYDKDFNNEADTPDNFQSRRPNTSFCFLDIRSPGLGDTAMYLCATSNWAEGADEQFFGPGTRLTVL.

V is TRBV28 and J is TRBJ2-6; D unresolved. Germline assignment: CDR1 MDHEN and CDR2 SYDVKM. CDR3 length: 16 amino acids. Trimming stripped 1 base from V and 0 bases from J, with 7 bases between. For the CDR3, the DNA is TGTGCCAGCAGTTTATTGACCAGCTCTGGGGCCAACGTCCTGACTTTC. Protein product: CASSLLTSSGANVLTF. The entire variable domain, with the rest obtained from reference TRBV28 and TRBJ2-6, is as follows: DVKVTQSSRYLVKRTGEKVFLECVQDMDHENMFWYRQDPGLGLRLIYFSYDVKMKEKGDIPEGYSVSREKKERFSLILESASTNQTSMYLCASSLLTSSGANVLTFGAGSRLTVL.

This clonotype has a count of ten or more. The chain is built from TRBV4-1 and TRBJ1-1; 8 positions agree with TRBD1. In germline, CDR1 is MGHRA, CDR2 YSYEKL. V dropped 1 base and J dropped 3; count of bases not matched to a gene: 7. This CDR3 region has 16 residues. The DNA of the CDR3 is TGCGCCAGCAGCCAAGGTATGAACAGGGGGTACACTGAAGCTTTCTTT. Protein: CASSQGMNRGYTEAFF.

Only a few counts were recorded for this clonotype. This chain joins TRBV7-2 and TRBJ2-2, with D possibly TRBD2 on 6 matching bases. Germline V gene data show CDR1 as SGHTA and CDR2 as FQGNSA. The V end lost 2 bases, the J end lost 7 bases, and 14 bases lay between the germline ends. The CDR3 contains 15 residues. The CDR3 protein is CASSLSFWGDGELFF. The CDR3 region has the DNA TGTGCCAGCAGCTTATCTTTTTGGGGGGACGGGGAGCTGTTTTTT.

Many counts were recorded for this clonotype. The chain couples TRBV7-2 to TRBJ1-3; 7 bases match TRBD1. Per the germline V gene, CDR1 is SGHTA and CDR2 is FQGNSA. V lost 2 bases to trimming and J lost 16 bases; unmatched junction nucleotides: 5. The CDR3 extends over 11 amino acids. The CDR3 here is CASSLRDRLYF. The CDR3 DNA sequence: TGTGCCAGCAGCTTAAGGGACAGACTTTATTTT.

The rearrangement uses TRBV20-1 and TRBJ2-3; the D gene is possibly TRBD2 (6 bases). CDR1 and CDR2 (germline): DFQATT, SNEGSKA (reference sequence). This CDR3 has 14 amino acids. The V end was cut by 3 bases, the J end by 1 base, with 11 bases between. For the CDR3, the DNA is TGCAGTGCTAGGGTAGCGGACCGCACAGATACGCAGTATTTT. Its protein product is CSARVADRTDTQYF.

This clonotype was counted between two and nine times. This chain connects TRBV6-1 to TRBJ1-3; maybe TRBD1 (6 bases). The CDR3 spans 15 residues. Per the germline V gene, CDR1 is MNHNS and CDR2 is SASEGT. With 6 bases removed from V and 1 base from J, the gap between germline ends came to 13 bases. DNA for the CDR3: TGTGCCAGCAGCCCCGGACAGATTTCTGGAAACACCATATATTTT. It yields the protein CASSPGQISGNTIYF.

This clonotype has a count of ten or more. The CDR3, as DNA: TGTGCCATCAGAGGGGACCTCGAATCACCCCTCCACTTT. It encodes CAIRGDLESPLHF. The chain carries TRBV10-3 and TRBJ1-6, with D perhaps matching TRBD1 (5 bases). Trimming took off 6 bases at V and 10 bases at J, with 13 bases between the two ends. CDR1 is ENHRY, CDR2 SYGVKD, per germline. This CDR3 has 13 residues.

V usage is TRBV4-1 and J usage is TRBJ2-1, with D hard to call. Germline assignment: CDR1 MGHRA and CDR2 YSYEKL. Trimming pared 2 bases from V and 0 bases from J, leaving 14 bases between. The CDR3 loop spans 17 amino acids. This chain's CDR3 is CASSQSGVPSSYNEQFF. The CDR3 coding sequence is TGCGCCAGCAGCCAATCTGGTGTCCCGAGCTCCTACAATGAGCAGTTCTTC.

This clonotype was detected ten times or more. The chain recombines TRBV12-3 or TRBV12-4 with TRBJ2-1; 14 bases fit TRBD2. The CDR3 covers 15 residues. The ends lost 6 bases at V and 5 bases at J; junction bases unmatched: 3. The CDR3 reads CASRGLAGVNNEQFF. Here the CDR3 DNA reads TGTGCCAGCAGGGGACTAGCGGGAGTTAACAATGAGCAGTTCTTC.

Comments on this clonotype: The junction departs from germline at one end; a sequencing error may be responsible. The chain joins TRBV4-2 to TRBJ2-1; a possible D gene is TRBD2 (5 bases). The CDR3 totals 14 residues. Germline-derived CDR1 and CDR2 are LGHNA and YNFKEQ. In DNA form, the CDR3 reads TGTGCCAGCATCCAAGATGGGCGGGCGAATGAGCAGTTCTTC. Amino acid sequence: CASIQDGRANEQFF.